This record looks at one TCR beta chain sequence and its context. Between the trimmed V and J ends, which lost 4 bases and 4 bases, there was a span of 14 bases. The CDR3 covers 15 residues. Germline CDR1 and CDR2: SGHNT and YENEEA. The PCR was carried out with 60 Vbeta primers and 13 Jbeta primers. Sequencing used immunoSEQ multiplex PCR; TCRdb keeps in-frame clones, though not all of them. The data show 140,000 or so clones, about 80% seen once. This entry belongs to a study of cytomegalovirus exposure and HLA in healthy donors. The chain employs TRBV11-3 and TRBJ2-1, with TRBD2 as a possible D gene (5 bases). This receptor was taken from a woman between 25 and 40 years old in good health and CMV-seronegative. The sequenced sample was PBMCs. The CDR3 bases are TGTGCCAGCAGCTCTTCGGGGATTGGGTACAATGAGCAGTTCTTC. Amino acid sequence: CASSSSGIGYNEQFF.